The clone carrying this TCR beta chain was seen more than once but under ten times. Its antigen is unknown. Time point noted: patch test 1, 2 weeks after DPC sensitization. As for treatment: therapeutic diphenylcyclopropenone sensitization with weekly scalp DPC. This specimen belongs to a study of human T cells and chemical hapten exposure. Study in general: Among samples, TCR yields varied mainly because of small differences in pooled library volume. The study's findings and limits: Every donor had alopecia, and their immune response may therefore differ from healthy people's. Against controls, expanded TCRs gave rise to significantly more large CDR3 similarity clusters.

CDR1 and CDR2 from the germline V gene are KGHSH and LQKENI. The CDR3 contains 15 residues. After removal of 3 bases from V and 0 bases from J, the junction contained 3 bases not matched to a gene. In TCRdb, the RACE reads were re-called with MiXCR into one record per CDR3 protein. The sample has tens of thousands of distinct CDR3 sequences; over 8.5% are singletons. The specimen comprised whole blood, sampled in connection with sensitization to the hapten diphenylcyclopropenone (DPC). This TCR came from a woman aged 45-59 years with alopecia areata. Some clones in this sample may be carry-over from other donors' samples. The V and J genes are TRBV18 and TRBJ2-3; 7 nucleotides agree with TRBD1. DNA for the CDR3: TGTGCCAGCTCACCCAACAGGGGAAGCACAGATACGCAGTATTTT. Protein sequence: CASSPNRGSTDTQYF.